This T cell receptor (beta chain) stems from a study of blood T cell repertoires in COVID-19. Study details: In each case, the material was cDNA or gDNA derived from T cells, B-cell-depleted T cells, or PBMCs.

The data were produced by immunoSEQ multiplex PCR, yet TCRdb's version contains in-frame clones alone and is incomplete. Of tens of thousands of clones listed, 80% to 90% were seen once; the top ten hold roughly 2.9%. The clonotype originates from a woman of 80 years or more with acute or convalescent COVID-19. The sequencing input was peripheral blood.

CDR3: CASRGQENQPQHF. The CDR3, as DNA: TGCGCCAGCAGGGGACAGGAAAATCAGCCCCAGCATTTT. The rearrangement joins TRBV5-1 to TRBJ1-5, with 8 nucleotides matching TRBD1. CDR1 SGHRS and CDR2 YFSETQ come from the germline V gene. The CDR3 is 13 amino acids. V lost 5 bases, J lost 4 bases, and 2 bases stayed unmatched.